These T cell receptor beta chains were read from a single sample in a study of shared clonotypes between healthy human individuals. Clones were sequenced by immunoSEQ multiplex PCR, and TCRdb holds only the in-frame ones, with some missing. The repertoire includes about 2 million clones, roughly 94% of them detected once, and roughly 0.13% sits in the top ten. The sequenced material came from naive CD4+ T cells sorted from blood. The receptors come from a man in his late teens or twenties in good health. Each CDR3 is given with its conserved first and last residue. Each record gives: clone size, V gene, J gene, D gene, CDR3 DNA, CDR3 protein. A D gene is named only where the DNA matches it firmly. Expanded clones are given a class, and other clones once, few, many or no size at all.

size: .
V: TRBV18
J: TRBJ2-7
D: .
DNA: TGTGCCAGCTCACCACCCCCTCGAGGCGGCGAGCAGTACTTC
CDR3: CASSPPPRGGEQYF

size: .
V: TRBV9
J: TRBJ1-3
D: .
DNA: TGTGCCAGCAGCGTAGCAATTTCTGGAAACACCATATATTTT
CDR3: CASSVAISGNTIYF

size: few
V: TRBV14
J: TRBJ1-6
D: TRBD1
DNA: TGTGCCAGCAGCCAAGGACAGGGAGGTTCACCCCTCCACTTT
CDR3: CASSQGQGGSPLHF

size: .
V: TRBV11-2
J: TRBJ2-7
D: TRBD1
DNA: TGTGCCAGCAGCTTTGGACAGGACCTCGAGCAGTACTTC
CDR3: CASSFGQDLEQYF

size: .
V: TRBV5-1
J: TRBJ2-7
D: .
DNA: TGCGCCAGCAGCGTAGGAACGACAGTGAACTACGAGCAGTACTTC
CDR3: CASSVGTTVNYEQYF

size: .
V: TRBV5-4
J: TRBJ1-1
D: .
DNA: TGTGCCAGCAGCCTACAGGATAGTACTGAAGCTTTCTTT
CDR3: CASSLQDSTEAFF

size: .
V: TRBV5-4
J: TRBJ2-1
D: .
DNA: TGTGCCAGCAGCTTCGGATCAGGCAGCTCCTACAATGAGCAGTTCTTC
CDR3: CASSFGSGSSYNEQFF

size: .
V: TRBV2
J: TRBJ2-7
D: .
DNA: TGTGCCAGCAGTGAAAGTATAGACCTCGAGCAGTACTTC
CDR3: CASSESIDLEQYF

size: .
V: TRBV9
J: TRBJ2-5
D: .
DNA: TGTGCCAGCAGCGTTCGAGGGGCTGGAGAGACCCAGTACTTC
CDR3: CASSVRGAGETQYF

size: once
V: TRBV6-5
J: TRBJ2-7
D: .
DNA: TGTGCCAGCAGTAACGACTGGGGCTACGAGCAGTACTTC
CDR3: CASSNDWGYEQYF

size: .
V: TRBV18
J: TRBJ1-5
D: .
DNA: TGTGCCAGCTCACCAAGGGGGGCAGGGCCGGGTCAGCCCCAGCATTTT
CDR3: CASSPRGAGPGQPQHF

size: .
V: TRBV6-6
J: TRBJ2-1
D: TRBD1
DNA: TGTGCCAGCAGTTCCGGGACAGGGACGTTCAATGAGCAGTTCTTC
CDR3: CASSSGTGTFNEQFF

size: once
V: TRBV4-2
J: TRBJ1-1
D: .
DNA: TGTGCCAGCAGCCATGAGGTGTTGAACACTGAAGCTTTCTTT
CDR3: CASSHEVLNTEAFF

size: .
V: TRBV11-2
J: TRBJ1-5
D: TRBD1
DNA: TGTGCCAGCAGCACCCAGGACAGGGCGGCCCAGCATTTT
CDR3: CASSTQDRAAQHF

size: .
V: TRBV19
J: TRBJ2-6
D: .
DNA: TGTGCCAGTAGTCCCTTTAAGGGGCGCGCTGGGGCCAACGTCCTGACTTTC
CDR3: CASSPFKGRAGANVLTF

size: .
V: TRBV6-1
J: TRBJ2-2
D: .
DNA: TGTGCCAGCAGGGAACAGGGAACCGGGGAGCTGTTTTTT
CDR3: CASREQGTGELFF

size: .
V: TRBV18
J: TRBJ1-3
D: TRBD1
DNA: TGTGCCAGCTCACCCGGACAGGGGTCGTCCGGAAACACCATATATTTT
CDR3: CASSPGQGSSGNTIYF

size: .
V: TRBV5-6
J: TRBJ2-7
D: .
DNA: TGTGCCAGCAGCCCCCAAACGAGGGTCTACGAGCAGTACTTC
CDR3: CASSPQTRVYEQYF

size: .
V: TRBV7-2
J: TRBJ2-1
D: .
DNA: TGTGCCAGCAGCCGAATAAGCGGAAGCTCCTACAATGAGCAGTTCTTC
CDR3: CASSRISGSSYNEQFF

size: .
V: TRBV11-2
J: TRBJ2-3
D: .
DNA: TGTGCCAGCAGCTTAGCAAGGGCCGATACGCAGTATTTT
CDR3: CASSLARADTQYF

size: .
V: TRBV7-4
J: TRBJ2-7
D: .
DNA: TGTGCCAGCAGCCTCCGGTGGGGGGCGCTTAACGAGCAGTACTTC
CDR3: CASSLRWGALNEQYF

size: .
V: TRBV7-6
J: TRBJ2-7
D: TRBD2
DNA: TGTGCCAGCAGCCGGACTAGCGGCTACGAGCAGTACTTC
CDR3: CASSRTSGYEQYF

size: .
V: TRBV18
J: TRBJ2-1
D: .
DNA: TGTGCCAGCTCACTGATCGGAGACAATGAGCAGTTCTTC
CDR3: CASSLIGDNEQFF

size: .
V: TRBV6-1
J: TRBJ1-2
D: TRBD1
DNA: TGTGCCAGTTTTCTCTACAGGGGTAACTATGGCTACACCTTC
CDR3: CASFLYRGNYGYTF

size: .
V: TRBV5-8
J: TRBJ2-7
D: .
DNA: TGTGCCAGCAGCCCCGGGAACCTCGATGGGTACGAGCAGTACTTC
CDR3: CASSPGNLDGYEQYF

size: .
V: TRBV27
J: TRBJ1-6
D: .
DNA: TGTGCCAGCAGTTTAGTTGGTTCACCCCTCCACTTT
CDR3: CASSLVGSPLHF

size: .
V: TRBV5-6
J: TRBJ2-7
D: .
DNA: TGTGCCAGCAGCATCCGGGACGGCGGTCTGGTAAAGCAGTACTTC
CDR3: CASSIRDGGLVKQYF

size: .
V: TRBV5-1
J: TRBJ1-3
D: .
DNA: TGCGCCAGCAGCTTGGGCGGCAGCTACTCTGGAAACACCATATATTTT
CDR3: CASSLGGSYSGNTIYF

size: .
V: TRBV12-5
J: TRBJ1-2
D: .
DNA: TGTGCTAGTGGTAATGACGTCGGGGGAAGCTATGGCTACACCTTC
CDR3: CASGNDVGGSYGYTF

size: .
V: TRBV6-5
J: TRBJ1-2
D: TRBD1
DNA: TGTGCCAGCAGTCGACAGGGGGCGCGGGACTATGGCTACACCTTC
CDR3: CASSRQGARDYGYTF

size: .
V: TRBV7-2
J: TRBJ1-3
D: .
DNA: TGTGCCAGCAGCTTGCTGGCAGGTTCGGCTGGAAACACCATATATTTT
CDR3: CASSLLAGSAGNTIYF

size: .
V: TRBV6-1
J: TRBJ1-2
D: .
DNA: TGTGCCAGCAGTGGAACCGGACAGTATGGCTACACCTTC
CDR3: CASSGTGQYGYTF